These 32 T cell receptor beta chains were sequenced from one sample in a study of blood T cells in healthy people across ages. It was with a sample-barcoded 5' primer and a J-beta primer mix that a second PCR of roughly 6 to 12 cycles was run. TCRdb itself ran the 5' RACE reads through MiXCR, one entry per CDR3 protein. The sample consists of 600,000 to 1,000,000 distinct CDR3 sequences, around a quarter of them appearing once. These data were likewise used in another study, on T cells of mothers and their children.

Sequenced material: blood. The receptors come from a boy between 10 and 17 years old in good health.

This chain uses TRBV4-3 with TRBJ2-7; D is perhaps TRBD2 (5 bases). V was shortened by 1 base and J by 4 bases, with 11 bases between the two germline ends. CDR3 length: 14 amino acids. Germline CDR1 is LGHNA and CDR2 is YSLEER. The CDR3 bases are TGCGCCAGCAGCCAAGCGCCGGGGAAGTACGAGCAGTACTTC. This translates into CASSQAPGKYEQYF.

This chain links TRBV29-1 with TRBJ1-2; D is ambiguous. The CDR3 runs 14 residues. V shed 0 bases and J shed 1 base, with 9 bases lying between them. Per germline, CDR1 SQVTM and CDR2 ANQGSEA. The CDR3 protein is CSVEDLYSNYGYTF. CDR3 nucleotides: TGCAGCGTTGAAGATTTATACAGTAACTATGGCTACACCTTC.

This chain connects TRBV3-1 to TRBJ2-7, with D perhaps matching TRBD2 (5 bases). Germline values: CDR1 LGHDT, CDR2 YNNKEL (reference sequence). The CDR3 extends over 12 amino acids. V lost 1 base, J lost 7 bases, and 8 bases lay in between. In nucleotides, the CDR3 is TGTGCCAGCAGCCAAGTCTCGGGGGAGCAGTACTTC. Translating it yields CASSQVSGEQYF.

CDR3 DNA sequence: TGTGCCAGCAGCGTAGCCCGAGCCCGGGACAGGCCGAACACCGGGGAGCTGTTTTTT. Protein sequence: CASSVARARDRPNTGELFF. The rearrangement joins TRBV9 to TRBJ2-2; 8 nucleotides align to TRBD1. Germline-derived CDR1 and CDR2 are SGDLS and YYNGEE. V gave up 0 bases and J gave up 0 bases; unmatched junction bases: 10. The CDR3 has 19 amino acids.

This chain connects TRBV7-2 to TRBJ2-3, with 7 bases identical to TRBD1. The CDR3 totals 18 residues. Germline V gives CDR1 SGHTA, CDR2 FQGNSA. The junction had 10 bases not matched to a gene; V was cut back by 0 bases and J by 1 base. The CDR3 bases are TGTGCCAGCAGCTTAGCGCCATCCGGGACAGAGGGCACAGATACGCAGTATTTT. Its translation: CASSLAPSGTEGTDTQYF.

CDR3 region: CAISDAGGGNEQFF. In DNA form, the CDR3 reads TGTGCCATCAGTGATGCAGGGGGTGGCAATGAGCAGTTCTTC. The chain carries TRBV10-3 and TRBJ2-1; 7 bases align to TRBD1. The CDR3 is made up of 14 amino acids. Germline V CDR1 and CDR2: ENHRY, SYGVKD. J gave up 6 bases and V 3 bases, and 5 bases lay outside the gene matches.

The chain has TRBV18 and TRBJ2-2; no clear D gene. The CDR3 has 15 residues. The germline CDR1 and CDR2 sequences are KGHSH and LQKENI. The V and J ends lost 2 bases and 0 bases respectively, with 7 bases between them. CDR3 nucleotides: TGTGCCAGCTCACCAAGCTACGCGAACACCGGGGAGCTGTTTTTT. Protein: CASSPSYANTGELFF.

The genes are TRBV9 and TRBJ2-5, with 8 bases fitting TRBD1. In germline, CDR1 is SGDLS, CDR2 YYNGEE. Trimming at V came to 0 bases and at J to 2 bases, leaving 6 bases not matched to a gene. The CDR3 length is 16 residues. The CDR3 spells CASSVALDREQETQYF. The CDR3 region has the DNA TGTGCCAGCAGCGTAGCATTGGACAGGGAACAAGAGACCCAGTACTTC.

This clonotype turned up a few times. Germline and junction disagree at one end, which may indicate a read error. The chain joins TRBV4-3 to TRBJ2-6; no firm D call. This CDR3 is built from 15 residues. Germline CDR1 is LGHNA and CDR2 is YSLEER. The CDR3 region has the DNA TGCGCCAGCAACCAATTGGTTGGTGGGGCCAACGTCCTGACTTTC. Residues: CASNQLVGGANVLTF.

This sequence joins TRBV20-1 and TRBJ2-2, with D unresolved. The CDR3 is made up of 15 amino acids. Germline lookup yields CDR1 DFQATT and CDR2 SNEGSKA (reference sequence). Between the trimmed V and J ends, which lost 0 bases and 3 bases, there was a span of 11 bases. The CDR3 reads CSARDLSGDTGELFF. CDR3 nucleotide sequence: TGCAGTGCTAGAGATCTTTCTGGGGACACCGGGGAGCTGTTTTTT.

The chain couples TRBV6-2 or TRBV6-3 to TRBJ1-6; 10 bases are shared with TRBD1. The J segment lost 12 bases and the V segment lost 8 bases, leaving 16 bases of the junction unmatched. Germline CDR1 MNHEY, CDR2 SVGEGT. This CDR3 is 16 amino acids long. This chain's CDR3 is CASDPQPGQGSGPLHF. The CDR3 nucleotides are TGTGCCAGCGATCCCCAACCGGGACAGGGGTCGGGACCCCTCCACTTT.

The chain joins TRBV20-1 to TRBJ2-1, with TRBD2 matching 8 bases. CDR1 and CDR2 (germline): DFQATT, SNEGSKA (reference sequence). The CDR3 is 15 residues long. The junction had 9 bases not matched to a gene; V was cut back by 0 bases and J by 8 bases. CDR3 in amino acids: CSARDLPGGLHEQFF. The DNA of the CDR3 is TGCAGTGCTAGAGATCTGCCGGGAGGGTTGCATGAGCAGTTCTTC.

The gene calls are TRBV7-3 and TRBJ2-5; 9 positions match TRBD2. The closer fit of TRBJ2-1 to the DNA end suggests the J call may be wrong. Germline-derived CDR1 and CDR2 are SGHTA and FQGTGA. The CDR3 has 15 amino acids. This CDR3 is CASSLAGGPLGEQFF. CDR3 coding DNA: TGTGCCAGCAGCTTAGCGGGGGGGCCACTTGGTGAGCAGTTCTTC.

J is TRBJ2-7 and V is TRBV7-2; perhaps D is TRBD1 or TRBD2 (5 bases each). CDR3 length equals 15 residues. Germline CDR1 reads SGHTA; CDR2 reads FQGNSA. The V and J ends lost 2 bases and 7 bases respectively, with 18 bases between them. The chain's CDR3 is CASSLRGTPWGEQYF. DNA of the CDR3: TGTGCCAGCAGCTTAAGAGGGACGCCCTGGGGGGAGCAGTACTTC.

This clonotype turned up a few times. The DNA for the CDR3 is TGTGCCAGCAGTTGGTCTTATGGCAGGGCTTACGAGCAGTACTTC. This sequence encodes CASSWSYGRAYEQYF. The V and J genes are TRBV12-3 or TRBV12-4 and TRBJ2-5; TRBD1 might be the D (5 bases). With the DNA end fitting TRBJ2-7 better, the J assignment may be wrong. The CDR3 runs to 15 residues.

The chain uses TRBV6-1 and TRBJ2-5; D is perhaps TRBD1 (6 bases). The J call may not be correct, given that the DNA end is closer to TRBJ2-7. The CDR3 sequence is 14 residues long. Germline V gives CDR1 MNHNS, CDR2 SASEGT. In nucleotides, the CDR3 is TGTGCCAGCAGTGCCCCGGGACACTCCTACGAGCAGTACTTC. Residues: CASSAPGHSYEQYF.

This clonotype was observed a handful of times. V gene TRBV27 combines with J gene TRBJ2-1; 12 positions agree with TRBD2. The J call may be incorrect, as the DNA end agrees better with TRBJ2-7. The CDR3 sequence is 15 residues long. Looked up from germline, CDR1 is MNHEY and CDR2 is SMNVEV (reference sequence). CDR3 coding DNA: TGTGCCAGCAGTATAACTAGCGGGAGGAACTACGAGCAGTACTTC. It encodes CASSITSGRNYEQYF.

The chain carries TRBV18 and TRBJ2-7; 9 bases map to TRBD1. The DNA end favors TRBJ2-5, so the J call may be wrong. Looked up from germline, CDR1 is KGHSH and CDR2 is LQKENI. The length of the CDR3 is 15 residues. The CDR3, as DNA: TGTGCCAGCTCACCCTCCAGGACAGGGGCAGAGACCCAGTACTTC. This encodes CASSPSRTGAETQYF.

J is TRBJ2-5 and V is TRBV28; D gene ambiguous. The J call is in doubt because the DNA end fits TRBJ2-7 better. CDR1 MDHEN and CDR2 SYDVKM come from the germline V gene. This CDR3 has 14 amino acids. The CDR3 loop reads CASSFPPGSYEQYF. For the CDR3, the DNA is TGTGCCAGCAGTTTCCCCCCGGGTTCCTACGAGCAGTACTTC.

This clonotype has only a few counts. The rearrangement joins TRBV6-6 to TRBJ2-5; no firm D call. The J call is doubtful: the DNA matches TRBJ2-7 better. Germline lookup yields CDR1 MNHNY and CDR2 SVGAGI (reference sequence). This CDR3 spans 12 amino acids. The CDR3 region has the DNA TGTGCCAGCAGTCCATCTTACTACGAGCAGTACTTC. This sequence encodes CASSPSYYEQYF.

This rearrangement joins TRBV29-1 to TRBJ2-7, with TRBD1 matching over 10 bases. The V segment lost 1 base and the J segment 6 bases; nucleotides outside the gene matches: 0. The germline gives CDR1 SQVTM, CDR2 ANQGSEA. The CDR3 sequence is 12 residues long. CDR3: CSVEGTGGEQYF. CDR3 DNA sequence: TGCAGCGTTGAAGGGACAGGGGGCGAGCAGTACTTC.

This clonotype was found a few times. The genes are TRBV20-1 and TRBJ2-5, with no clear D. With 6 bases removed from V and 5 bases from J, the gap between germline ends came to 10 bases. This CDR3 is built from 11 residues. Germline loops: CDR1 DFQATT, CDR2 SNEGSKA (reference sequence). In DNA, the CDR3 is TGCAGTGCGTCTATAGGGGAGACCCAGTACTTC. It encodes CSASIGETQYF.

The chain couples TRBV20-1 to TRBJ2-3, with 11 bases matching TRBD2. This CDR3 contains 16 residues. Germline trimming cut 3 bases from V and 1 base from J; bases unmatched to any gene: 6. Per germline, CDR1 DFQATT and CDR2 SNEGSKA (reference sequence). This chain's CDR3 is CSASVGTSGRTDTQYF. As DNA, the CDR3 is TGCAGTGCTAGCGTAGGGACTAGCGGACGCACAGATACGCAGTATTTT.

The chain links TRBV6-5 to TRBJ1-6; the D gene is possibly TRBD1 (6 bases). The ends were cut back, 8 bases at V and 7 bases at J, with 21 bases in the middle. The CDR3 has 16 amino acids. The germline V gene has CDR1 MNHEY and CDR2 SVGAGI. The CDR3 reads CASRLQGGGSNSPLHF. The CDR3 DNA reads TGTGCCAGCCGCCTACAGGGCGGCGGATCCAATTCACCCCTCCACTTT.

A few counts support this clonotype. The CDR3 nucleotides are TGTGCCAGCAGCAAGGGGCCGAATAGCAATCAGCCCCAGCATTTT. This gives the protein CASSKGPNSNQPQHF. This rearrangement joins TRBV7-9 to TRBJ1-5; weak D call: TRBD1 (5 bases). CDR1 is SEHNR, CDR2 FQNEAQ, per germline (reference sequence). The length of the CDR3 is 15 residues. Trimming left V 5 bases short and J 0 bases short, with 11 bases between. Complete variable domain (other parts from reference TRBV7-9 and TRBJ1-5): DTGVSQNPRHKITKRGQNVTFRCDPISEHNRLYWYRQTLGQGPEFLTYFQNEAQLEKSRLLSDRFSAERPKGSFSTLEIQRTEQGDSAMYLCASSKGPNSNQPQHFGDGTRLSIL.

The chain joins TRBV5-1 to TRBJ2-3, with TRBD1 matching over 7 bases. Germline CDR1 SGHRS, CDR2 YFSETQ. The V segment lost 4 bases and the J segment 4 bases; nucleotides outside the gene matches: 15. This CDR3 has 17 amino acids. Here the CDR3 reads CASSLTLTGTTADTQYF. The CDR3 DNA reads TGCGCCAGCAGCCTTACTCTGACAGGGACCACAGCAGATACGCAGTATTTT.

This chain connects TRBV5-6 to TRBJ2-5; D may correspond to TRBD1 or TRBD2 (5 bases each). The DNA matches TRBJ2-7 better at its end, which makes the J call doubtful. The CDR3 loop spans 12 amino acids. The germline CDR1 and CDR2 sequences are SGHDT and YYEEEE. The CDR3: CASSPGTHEQYF. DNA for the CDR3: TGTGCCAGCAGTCCCGGGACCCACGAGCAGTACTTC.

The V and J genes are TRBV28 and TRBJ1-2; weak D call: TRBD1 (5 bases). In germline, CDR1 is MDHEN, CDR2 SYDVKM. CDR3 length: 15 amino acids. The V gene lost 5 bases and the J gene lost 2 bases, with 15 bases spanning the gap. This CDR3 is CASSLPLGGNYGYTF. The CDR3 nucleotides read TGTGCCAGCAGTCTACCTCTTGGGGGGAACTATGGCTACACCTTC.

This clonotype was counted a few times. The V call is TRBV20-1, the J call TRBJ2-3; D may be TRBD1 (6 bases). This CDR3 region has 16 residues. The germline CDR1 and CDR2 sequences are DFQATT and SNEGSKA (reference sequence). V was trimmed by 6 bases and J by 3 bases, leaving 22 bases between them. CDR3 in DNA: TGCAGTGCCAACGACTTGGGGGCCCTTGGGACAGATACGCAGTATTTT. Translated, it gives CSANDLGALGTDTQYF.

In nucleotides, the CDR3 is TGTGCCAGCAAAAGTACCGGGACAGTCTACAATGAGCAGTTCTTC. It codes for CASKSTGTVYNEQFF. The rearrangement uses TRBV7-9 and TRBJ2-1; 7 nucleotides agree with TRBD1. V lost 7 bases to trimming and J lost 3 bases; unmatched junction nucleotides: 9. Germline V gene data show CDR1 as SEHNR and CDR2 as FQNEAQ (reference sequence). CDR3 length: 15 residues.

CDR3 loop: CASSTGGWDEKLFF. The CDR3 DNA follows: TGTGCCAGCAGCACAGGGGGTTGGGATGAAAAACTGTTTTTT. The chain carries TRBV6-6 and TRBJ1-4, with TRBD1 matching 8 bases. CDR1 and CDR2 from the germline V gene are MNHNY and SVGAGI (reference sequence). V lost 6 bases and J lost 6; bases outside the gene matches: 6. CDR3 length: 14 residues.

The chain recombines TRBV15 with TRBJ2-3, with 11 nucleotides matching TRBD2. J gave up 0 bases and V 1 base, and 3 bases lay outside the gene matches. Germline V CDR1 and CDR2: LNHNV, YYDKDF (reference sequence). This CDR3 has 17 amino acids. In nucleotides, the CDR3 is TGTGCCACCAGCAGAGGAGGGACTAGCGGTAGCACAGATACGCAGTATTTT. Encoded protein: CATSRGGTSGSTDTQYF. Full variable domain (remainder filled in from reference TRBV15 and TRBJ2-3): DAMVIQNPRYQVTQFGKPVTLSCSQTLNHNVMYWYQQKSSQAPKLLFHYYDKDFNNEADTPDNFQSRRPNTSFCFLDIRSPGLGDTAMYLCATSRGGTSGSTDTQYFGPGTRLTVL.